A selection of T cell receptor beta chains follows, all from one sample in a study of cytomegalovirus exposure and HLA in healthy donors. Sequenced by immunoSEQ multiplex PCR; TCRdb stores in-frame clones only, minus some. The sample includes about 140,000 clones, about 66% of them seen just once. Sequencing was done on a sample of PBMCs. The receptors here all came from a male donor in good health and CMV-seronegative. CDR3s include the opening cysteine and the closing phenylalanine or tryptophan. Fields, in order: J gene, V gene, CDR3 protein.

>TRBJ2-1|TRBV9
CASSVGASMLDNEQFF
>TRBJ2-3|TRBV7-8
CASHRRGTDTQYF
>TRBJ2-7|TRBV19
CASSMGRISYEQYF
>TRBJ2-2|TRBV10-2
CASSGGQIAGVPTGELFF
>TRBJ2-1|TRBV9
CASSVGLTNYNEQFF
>TRBJ2-1|TRBV5-5
CASSASGESAGRNNEQFF
>TRBJ2-1|TRBV7-7
CASSLGLAGNNEQFF
>TRBJ2-5|TRBV5-1
CASKGEETQYF
>TRBJ2-6|TRBV5-4
CASSRPGLLSGANVLTF
>TRBJ2-3|TRBV9
CASSALTSGGEDTQYF
>TRBJ2-6|TRBV19
CASSQQLQSYSGANVLTF
>TRBJ1-6|TRBV6-5
CASSYSRGAHNSPLHF
>TRBJ1-1|TRBV19
CASIMTYTGSTEAFF
>TRBJ2-2|TRBV2
CASSDELRGQGGELFF
>TRBJ2-5|TRBV2
CASSARIGSSQETQYF
>TRBJ1-1|TRBV9
CASSVVRRSDATNTEAFF
>TRBJ2-1|TRBV6-6
CASSLLAALYGDEQFF
>TRBJ2-7|TRBV7-9
CASSFITGVARSSEQYF
>TRBJ2-3|TRBV6-5
CASSDRGPSTDTQYF
>NA|TRBV7-2
CASRGGSGGRSSYEQYF
>TRBJ1-1|TRBV6-1
CASSEVPGQGRSPEAFF
>NA|TRBV2
CASSGELGGPYEQYF
>TRBJ2-2|TRBV5-4
CASSPGLAGAHTGELFF
>TRBJ2-1|TRBV27
CASSLSGLAPFSEQFF
>TRBJ2-7|TRBV2
CASSEWAGGAREQYF
>TRBJ1-2|TRBV6-1
CASSRDSNYGYTF
>TRBJ2-1|TRBV29-1
CSVAASGNNEQFF